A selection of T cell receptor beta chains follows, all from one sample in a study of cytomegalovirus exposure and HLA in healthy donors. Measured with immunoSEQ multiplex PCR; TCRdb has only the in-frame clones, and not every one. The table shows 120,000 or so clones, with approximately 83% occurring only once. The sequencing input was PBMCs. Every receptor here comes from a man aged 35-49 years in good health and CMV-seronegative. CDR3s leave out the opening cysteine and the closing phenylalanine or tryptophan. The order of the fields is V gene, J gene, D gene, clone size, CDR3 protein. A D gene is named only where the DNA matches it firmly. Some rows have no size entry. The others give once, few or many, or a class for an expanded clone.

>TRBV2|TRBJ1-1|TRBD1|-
ASRGRDRWGTEAF
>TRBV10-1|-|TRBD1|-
ASSRGQGRSYEQY
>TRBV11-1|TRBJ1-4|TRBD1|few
ASSSQPGQLNEKLF
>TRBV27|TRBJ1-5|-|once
ASSDSYSNQPQH
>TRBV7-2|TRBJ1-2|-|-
ASSQDPAAGTYGYT
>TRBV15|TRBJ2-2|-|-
ATSRDDGSYTGELF
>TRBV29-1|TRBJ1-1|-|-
SVGDSHTEAF
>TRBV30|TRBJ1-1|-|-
AWSVDSRGNTEAF
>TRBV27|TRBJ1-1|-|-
ASSFRQIQAF
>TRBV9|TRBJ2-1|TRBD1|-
ASSLDRVGVDEQF
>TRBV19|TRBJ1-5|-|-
ASSIGQKDQPQH
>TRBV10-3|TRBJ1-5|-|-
AISVGQHGGDQPQH
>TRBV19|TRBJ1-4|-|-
ASSPSDISEKLF
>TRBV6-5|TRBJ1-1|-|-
ASRRTSNTEAF
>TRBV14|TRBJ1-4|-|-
ASSQDRAANEKLF
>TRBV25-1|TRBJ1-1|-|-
ASSERGGNTEAF
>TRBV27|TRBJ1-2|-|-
ASSPPGQRSHGYT
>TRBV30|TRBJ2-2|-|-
AWSVTSSGELF
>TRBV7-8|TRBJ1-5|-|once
ASSLWTDLYQPQH
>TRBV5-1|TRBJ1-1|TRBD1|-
ASKTGVNTEAF